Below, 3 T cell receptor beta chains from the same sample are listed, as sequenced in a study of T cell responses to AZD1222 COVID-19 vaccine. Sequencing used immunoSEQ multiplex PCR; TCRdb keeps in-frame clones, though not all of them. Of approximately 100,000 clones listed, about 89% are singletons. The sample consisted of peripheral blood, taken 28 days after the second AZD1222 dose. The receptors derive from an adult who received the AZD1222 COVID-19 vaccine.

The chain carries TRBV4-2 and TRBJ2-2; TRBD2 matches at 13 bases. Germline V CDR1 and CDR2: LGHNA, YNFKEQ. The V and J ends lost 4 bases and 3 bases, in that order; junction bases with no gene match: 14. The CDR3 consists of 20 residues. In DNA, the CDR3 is TGTGCCAGCAGCCTAGTTCCGGGACTAGCGGGATACGATGACACCGGGGAGCTGTTTTTT. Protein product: CASSLVPGLAGYDDTGELFF.

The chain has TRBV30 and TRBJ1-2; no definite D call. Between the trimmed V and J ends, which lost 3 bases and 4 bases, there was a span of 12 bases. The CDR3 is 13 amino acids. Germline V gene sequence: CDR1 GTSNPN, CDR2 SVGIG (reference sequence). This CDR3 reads CAWSLDRTYGYTF. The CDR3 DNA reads TGTGCCTGGAGCTTAGACCGGACCTATGGCTACACCTTC. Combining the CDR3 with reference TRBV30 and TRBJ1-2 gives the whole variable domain SQTIHQWPATLVQPVGSPLSLECTVEGTSNPNLYWYRQAAGRGLQLLFYSVGIGQISSEVPQNLSASRPQDRQFILSSKKLLLSDSGFYLCAWSLDRTYGYTFGSGTRLTVV.

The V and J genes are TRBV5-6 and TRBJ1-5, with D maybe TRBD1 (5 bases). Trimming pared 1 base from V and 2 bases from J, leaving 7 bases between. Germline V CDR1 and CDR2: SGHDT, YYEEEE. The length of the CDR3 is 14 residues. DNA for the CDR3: TGTGCCAGCAGCTTGCTGACAGGCAATCAGCCCCAGCATTTT. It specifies CASSLLTGNQPQHF.